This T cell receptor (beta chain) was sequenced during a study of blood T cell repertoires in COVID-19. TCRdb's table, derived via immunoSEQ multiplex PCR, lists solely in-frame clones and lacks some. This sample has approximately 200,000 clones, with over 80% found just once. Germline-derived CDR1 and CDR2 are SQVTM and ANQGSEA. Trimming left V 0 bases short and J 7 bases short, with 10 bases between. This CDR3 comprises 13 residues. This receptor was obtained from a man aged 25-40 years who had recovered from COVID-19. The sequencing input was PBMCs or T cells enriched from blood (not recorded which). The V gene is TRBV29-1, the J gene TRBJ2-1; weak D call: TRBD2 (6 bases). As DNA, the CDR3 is TGCAGCGTTGAAGAACTAGCTGGGAATGAGCAGTTCTTC. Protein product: CSVEELAGNEQFF.